This T cell receptor beta chain emerged from a study of cytomegalovirus exposure and HLA in healthy donors. This PCR relied on a set of 60 Vbeta primers and 13 Jbeta primers. Clones were sequenced by immunoSEQ multiplex PCR, and TCRdb holds only the in-frame ones, with some missing. The table lists tens of thousands of clones, more than 75% of them singletons. Source material: PBMCs. The receptor's source is a man aged 25-45 years in good health and CMV-seropositive.

CDR3 coding DNA: TGTGCCAGCAAGACTAGCACCTCCTACAATGAGCAGTTCTTC. Its protein is CASKTSTSYNEQFF. The V gene is TRBV5-6, the J gene TRBJ2-1; the match to TRBD2 covers 7 bases. Germline loops: CDR1 SGHDT, CDR2 YYEEEE. The CDR3 is 14 residues long. V lost 6 bases and J lost 0; bases outside the gene matches: 3.